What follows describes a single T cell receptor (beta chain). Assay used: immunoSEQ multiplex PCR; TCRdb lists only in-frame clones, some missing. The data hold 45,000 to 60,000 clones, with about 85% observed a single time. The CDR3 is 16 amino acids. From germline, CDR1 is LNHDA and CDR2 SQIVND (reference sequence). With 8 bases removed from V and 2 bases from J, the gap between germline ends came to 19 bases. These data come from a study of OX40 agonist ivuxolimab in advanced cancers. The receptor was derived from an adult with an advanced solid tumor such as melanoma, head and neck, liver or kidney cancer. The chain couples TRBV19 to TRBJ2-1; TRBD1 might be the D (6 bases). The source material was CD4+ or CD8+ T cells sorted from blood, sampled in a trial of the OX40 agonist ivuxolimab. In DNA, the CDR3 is TGTGCCAGTCAAACCAATCGGGCAGGGGCCTACAATGAGCAGTTCTTC. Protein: CASQTNRAGAYNEQFF.